These T cell receptor beta chains were read from a single sample in a study of identical twins. TCRdb analysed the 5' RACE reads with MiXCR anew, one entry per CDR3 protein. The sample contains 240,000 or so distinct CDR3 sequences, roughly 7% of which appear only once. The same data also went into a second study, on yellow fever vaccine responses in identical twins.

Sequencing was carried out using memory (CD45RO+) T cells sorted from blood. The receptors here all came from a woman aged 18-30 years in good health. CDR3s include the opening cysteine and the closing phenylalanine or tryptophan. The D gene is left open where the match is weak. Size tells how often a clone was seen (once, few, many) or the class of an expanded clone, and some rows leave it out.

v_gene: TRBV12-3/TRBV12-4; d_gene: .; j_gene: TRBJ1-2; abundance: many; CDR3nt: TGTGCCAGCAGTAACGGTCCAGGAGGCTACACCTTC; CDR3aa: CASSNGPGGYTF
v_gene: TRBV6-1; d_gene: TRBD1; j_gene: TRBJ2-5; abundance: .; CDR3nt: TGTGCCAGCAGGGAGGTGGACAGGGCGCCGGTCCGGTACTTC; CDR3aa: CASREVDRAPVRYF
v_gene: TRBV10-3; d_gene: TRBD2; j_gene: TRBJ2-7; abundance: .; CDR3nt: TGTGCCATCGGTACCACGGGGAGGGGCCCCTACGAGCAGTACTTC; CDR3aa: CAIGTTGRGPYEQYF
v_gene: TRBV7-8; d_gene: .; j_gene: TRBJ2-1; abundance: few; CDR3nt: TGTGCCAGCAGCTTACACAGGGTCGATGAGCAGTTCTTC; CDR3aa: CASSLHRVDEQFF
v_gene: TRBV7-9; d_gene: .; j_gene: TRBJ2-7; abundance: .; CDR3nt: TGTGCCAGCAGCTTAATCGGCTTCAGCTCCTACGAGCAGTACTTC; CDR3aa: CASSLIGFSSYEQYF
v_gene: TRBV12-3/TRBV12-4; d_gene: .; j_gene: TRBJ2-4; abundance: many; CDR3nt: TGTGCCAGCAGTTCACGGGGGACAGATCGAAACATTCAGTACTTC; CDR3aa: CASSSRGTDRNIQYF
v_gene: TRBV20-1; d_gene: TRBD2; j_gene: TRBJ2-7; abundance: .; CDR3nt: TGCAGTGCTAGTGTGGCTAGCGGGAGGAACCACGAGCAGTACTTC; CDR3aa: CSASVASGRNHEQYF
v_gene: TRBV20-1; d_gene: TRBD2; j_gene: TRBJ2-4; abundance: few; CDR3nt: TGCAGTGCACCGGGACTAGCGGGAGGACAGGACATTCAGTACTTC; CDR3aa: CSAPGLAGGQDIQYF
v_gene: TRBV14; d_gene: .; j_gene: TRBJ1-1; abundance: .; CDR3nt: TGTGCCAGCAGCCAAATGAGCAACACTGAAGCTTTCTTT; CDR3aa: CASSQMSNTEAFF
v_gene: TRBV6-1; d_gene: TRBD1; j_gene: TRBJ2-7; abundance: .; CDR3nt: TGTGCCAGCAGCGGGGACAGGGCCTACGAGCAGTACTTC; CDR3aa: CASSGDRAYEQYF
v_gene: TRBV11-2; d_gene: .; j_gene: TRBJ2-1; abundance: .; CDR3nt: TGTGCCAGCAGCTTAGATGGCAGGGCTCGCGATGAGCAGTTCTTC; CDR3aa: CASSLDGRARDEQFF
v_gene: TRBV12-3/TRBV12-4; d_gene: .; j_gene: TRBJ2-2; abundance: few; CDR3nt: TGTGCCAGCAGTTTCCGCGGGACGTACGGGGAGCTGTTTTTT; CDR3aa: CASSFRGTYGELFF
v_gene: TRBV12-3/TRBV12-4; d_gene: .; j_gene: TRBJ2-7; abundance: many; CDR3nt: TGTGCCAGCAGTTTAGCAGTGGGGGCACTCAGCTCCTACGAGCAGTACTTC; CDR3aa: CASSLAVGALSSYEQYF
v_gene: TRBV5-6; d_gene: TRBD1; j_gene: TRBJ1-2; abundance: many; CDR3nt: TGTGCCAGCAGCAATACCGGGACAGGGTATGGCTACACCTTC; CDR3aa: CASSNTGTGYGYTF
v_gene: TRBV12-3/TRBV12-4; d_gene: TRBD1; j_gene: TRBJ1-5; abundance: many; CDR3nt: TGTGCCAGCAGTCTACTCGGGACAGGGGATCAGCCCCAGCATTTT; CDR3aa: CASSLLGTGDQPQHF
v_gene: TRBV3-1; d_gene: .; j_gene: TRBJ1-5; abundance: many; CDR3nt: TGTGCCAGCAGCCAAGGGGGCGCAGCTCGAGGCAATCAGCCCCAGCATTTT; CDR3aa: CASSQGGAARGNQPQHF
v_gene: TRBV20-1; d_gene: .; j_gene: TRBJ2-7; abundance: .; CDR3nt: TGCAGTGCTGGATCCAACTCCTACGAGCAGTACTTC; CDR3aa: CSAGSNSYEQYF
v_gene: TRBV10-3; d_gene: .; j_gene: TRBJ2-1; abundance: many; CDR3nt: TGTGCCATCAGAACCTCAGGGTTCAGCTCCTACAATGAGCAGTTCTTC; CDR3aa: CAIRTSGFSSYNEQFF
v_gene: TRBV2; d_gene: TRBD1; j_gene: TRBJ2-1; abundance: few; CDR3nt: TGTGCCAGCAAAATACAGGGGCCAAATGAGCAGTTCTTC; CDR3aa: CASKIQGPNEQFF